The clone carrying this T cell receptor (beta chain) was seen a handful of times. No antigen is known for it. TCRdb analysed the 5' RACE reads with MiXCR anew, one entry per CDR3 protein. This repertoire shows 85,000 to 100,000 distinct CDR3 sequences, approximately 11% found once; its top ten account for around 4.6%. The CDR3 is 14 residues long. Trimming took 5 bases from V and 6 from J, leaving 15 bases between them. This sample stems from a study of early T cells in non-severe SARS-CoV-2 infection. Notes on the study in general: Using VDJdb, the matching emphasized anti-spike CD8 responses while missing private and CD4 specificities.

The sequencing here drew on whole blood, taken at baseline. This sequence joins TRBV12-3 or TRBV12-4 and TRBJ2-3; TRBD2 is a possible D gene (6 bases). This sequence originates from an adult who was a healthcare worker with PCR-confirmed SARS-CoV-2 infection or an uninfected control (not recorded which). CDR3 nucleotide sequence: TGTGCCAGCAGTGGGGGACTGGCCACGGATACGCAGTATTTT. It is translated as CASSGGLATDTQYF.